The 23 T cell receptor beta chains below come from one sample, sequenced in a study of blood T cells in healthy people across ages. Primers used in a second PCR of roughly 6 to 11 cycles were a sample-barcoded 5' primer and a J-beta primer mix. TCRdb passed the 5' RACE reads through MiXCR, listing each CDR3 protein once. Here the sample spans some 780,000 distinct CDR3 sequences, roughly three fifths being singletons. The specimen sequenced was blood. These TCRs come from a man between 40 and 49 years old in good health.

The chain couples TRBV7-2 to TRBJ2-1; 7 bases are shared with TRBD2. J was trimmed by 9 bases and V by 7 bases; bases with no gene match: 15. The length of the CDR3 is 15 residues. Germline-derived CDR1 and CDR2 are SGHTA and FQGNSA. As DNA, the CDR3 is TGTGCCAGCAAGTTACTGGGGGGGTCAGTCGGTGAGCAGTTCTTC. Its protein product is CASKLLGGSVGEQFF.

This chain joins TRBV29-1 and TRBJ2-1, with D perhaps TRBD1 or TRBD2 (5 bases each). V was cut by 4 bases and J by 1 base, with 11 bases left in between. Germline V gene lookup returns CDR1 SQVTM and CDR2 ANQGSEA. This CDR3 region has 14 residues. The CDR3 DNA is TGCAGCGTTGCCGCCTGGGGGTCCTACAATGAGCAGTTCTTC. It encodes CSVAAWGSYNEQFF.

The V and J genes are TRBV7-3 and TRBJ2-5; tentative D call: TRBD1 (6 bases). Germline lookup yields CDR1 SGHTA and CDR2 FQGTGA. V was shortened by 5 bases and J by 1 base, with 14 bases between the two germline ends. CDR3 length: 15 amino acids. In DNA, the CDR3 is TGTGCCAGCAGCCCTCAGTCAGGGGTCCAAGAGACCCAGTACTTC. This gives the protein CASSPQSGVQETQYF.

This chain uses TRBV3-1 with TRBJ1-2; D is possibly TRBD1 (5 bases). Germline CDR1 and CDR2: LGHDT and YNNKEL (reference sequence). V was cut by 0 bases and J by 5 bases, with 13 bases left in between. This CDR3 spans 15 amino acids. This chain's CDR3 is CASSQESGIIYGYTF. CDR3 coding DNA: TGTGCCAGCAGCCAAGAATCAGGGATCATTTATGGCTACACCTTC.

This clonotype was recorded a few times. The chain joins TRBV20-1 to TRBJ1-6; D is ambiguous. This CDR3 comprises 13 residues. The germline V and J ends were trimmed by 3 bases and 4 bases, with 7 bases remaining between them. Per the germline V gene, CDR1 is DFQATT and CDR2 is SNEGSKA (reference sequence). The CDR3 DNA sequence: TGCAGTGCTAGGGCAGAGTATAATTCACCCCTCCACTTT. Amino acids: CSARAEYNSPLHF.

This clonotype was found a few times. J is TRBJ2-1 and V is TRBV6-2 or TRBV6-3; the D gene is possibly TRBD2 (7 bases). This CDR3 comprises 15 residues. Trimming cost V 6 bases and J 5 bases, with 17 bases left between them. Germline loops: CDR1 MNHEY, CDR2 SVGEGT. The CDR3 nucleotides are TGTGCCAGCAGGGGGGCCGGACGGGGGGACAATGAGCAGTTCTTC. The encoded protein is CASRGAGRGDNEQFF.

This clonotype has only a few counts. The genes are TRBV20-1 and TRBJ2-4; TRBD1 matches 7 bases. Germline V gene lookup returns CDR1 DFQATT and CDR2 SNEGSKA (reference sequence). Germline trimming cut 6 bases from V and 6 bases from J; bases unmatched to any gene: 11. The CDR3 length is 14 residues. CDR3 sequence reads: CSAETGTALNIQYF. The CDR3, as DNA: TGCAGTGCAGAGACCGGGACAGCCCTAAACATTCAGTACTTC.

V gene TRBV21-1 combines with J gene TRBJ1-5; the table's D gene call, TRBD1, was not cross checked with the DNA. TRBV21-1 is assigned pseudogene status. The CDR3 covers 14 residues. CDR3 nucleotides: TGTGCCAGCAGCCAGAAACCGGGGACGGGGCCCCAGCATTTT. Amino acid sequence: CASSQKPGTGPQHF.

This clonotype was observed a handful of times. This sequence joins TRBV9 and TRBJ2-7, with 11 bases matching TRBD2. The CDR3 loop spans 15 amino acids. The germline gives CDR1 SGDLS, CDR2 YYNGEE. After removal of 5 bases from V and 5 bases from J, the junction contained 9 bases not matched to a gene. The CDR3 DNA reads as TGTGCCAGCAGTGCTTCACTAGCGGGAGTTGACGAGCAGTACTTC. The encoded protein is CASSASLAGVDEQYF. The full variable domain, completed using reference TRBV9 and TRBJ2-7, is DSGVTQTPKHLITATGQRVTLRCSPRSGDLSVYWYQQSLDQGLQFLIQYYNGEERAKGNILERFSAQQFPDLHSELNLSSLELGDSALYFCASSASLAGVDEQYFGPGTRLTVT.

There are a few counts of this clonotype. The chain recombines TRBV3-1 with TRBJ2-7; D is uncertain. From germline, CDR1 is LGHDT and CDR2 YNNKEL (reference sequence). This CDR3 spans 13 amino acids. Trimming shortened V by 4 bases and J by 4 bases, and 11 bases separated the two germline ends. The CDR3 DNA follows: TGTGCCAGCAGCCCAAGGGTTTCTTACGAGCAGTACTTC. This encodes CASSPRVSYEQYF.

This clonotype was picked up a small number of times. The chain carries TRBV7-2 and TRBJ1-2; D unresolved. V lost 5 bases, J lost 6 bases, and 19 bases lay in between. The CDR3 has 15 amino acids. Germline V CDR1 and CDR2: SGHTA, FQGNSA. CDR3: CASSPGFGELNGYTF. DNA of the CDR3: TGTGCCAGCAGCCCCGGGTTTGGGGAACTAAATGGCTACACCTTC.

This clonotype was observed a few times. This sequence joins TRBV12-3 or TRBV12-4 and TRBJ2-5, with unresolved D. The CDR3 loop spans 11 amino acids. Deletions cut 6 bases from V and 6 bases from J, with 8 bases between. The DNA of the CDR3 is TGTGCCAGCAGGGCAGTTAAGACCCAGTACTTC. It codes for CASRAVKTQYF.

The V gene is TRBV3-1, the J gene TRBJ2-1; D call uncertain. The CDR3 runs to 12 residues. CDR1 LGHDT and CDR2 YNNKEL come from the germline V gene (reference sequence). Trimming stripped 4 bases from V and 8 bases from J, with 9 bases between. CDR3 bases: TGTGCCAGCAGCCCCGTTCGCGATGAGCAGTTCTTC. Residues: CASSPVRDEQFF.

The chain is built from TRBV4-3 and TRBJ2-1, with 12 bases aligning to TRBD2. This CDR3 is 15 amino acids long. V lost 2 bases to trimming and J lost 6 bases; unmatched junction nucleotides: 2. CDR1 and CDR2 from the germline V gene are LGHNA and YSLEER. The CDR3: CASSQRLAGANEQFF. Here the CDR3 DNA reads TGCGCCAGCAGCCAAAGACTAGCGGGAGCCAATGAGCAGTTCTTC.

The J gene is TRBJ2-5, the V gene TRBV29-1, with D hard to call. In germline, CDR1 is SQVTM, CDR2 ANQGSEA. The germline V and J ends were trimmed by 4 bases and 1 base, with 7 bases remaining between them. The CDR3 has 12 amino acids. CDR3 sequence reads: CSVVLSQETQYF. In DNA form, the CDR3 reads TGCAGCGTTGTACTTAGCCAAGAGACCCAGTACTTC.

The table lists this clonotype with a few counts. V and J are TRBV5-5 and TRBJ2-7; TRBD1 agrees at 8 bases. This CDR3 has 18 residues. The V gene's germline CDR1 is SGHKS and CDR2 YYEKEE (reference sequence). Trimming took 3 bases from V and 2 from J; bases not matched to a gene: 16. The CDR3 loop reads CASSSTVLLRDRTYEQYF. CDR3 sequence (DNA): TGTGCCAGCAGCTCCACTGTGTTGCTCCGGGACAGGACCTACGAGCAGTACTTC.

This chain joins TRBV12-3 or TRBV12-4 and TRBJ2-7; 11 bases are shared with TRBD2. There are 15 residues in the CDR3. The V segment lost 5 bases and the J segment 3 bases; nucleotides outside the gene matches: 6. The CDR3 spells CASSPLTSGIYEQYF. CDR3 nucleotides: TGTGCCAGCAGTCCCTTGACTAGCGGGATCTACGAGCAGTACTTC.

The V call is TRBV2, the J call TRBJ2-3; D is undetermined. The germline V and J ends were trimmed by 5 bases and 1 base, with 16 bases remaining between them. This CDR3 has 16 amino acids. Germline-derived CDR1 and CDR2 are SNHLY and FYNNEI. The CDR3 coding sequence is TGTGCCAGCAGTCCGGATAGGGCCCGGGGCACAGATACGCAGTATTTT. It yields the protein CASSPDRARGTDTQYF.

Note on this clonotype: A read error is possible here, since a much larger clone lies one base away. The chain uses TRBV14 and TRBJ1-1; no clear D. This CDR3 spans 13 amino acids. Germline V CDR1 and CDR2: SGHDN, FVKESK. CDR3 sequence reads: CVSSPRLNTEAFF. The CDR3 bases are TGTGTCAGCAGCCCCCGACTGAACACTGAAGCTTTCTTT.

The chain uses TRBV20-1 and TRBJ1-1; D may be TRBD1 (6 bases). The V gene lost 5 bases and the J gene lost 1 base, with 17 bases spanning the gap. The CDR3 spans 15 residues. Germline loops: CDR1 DFQATT, CDR2 SNEGSKA (reference sequence). CDR3 in amino acids: CSAQQGRPTNTEAFF. Written as DNA, the CDR3 is TGCAGTGCTCAGCAGGGGCGGCCCACGAACACTGAAGCTTTCTTT.

The chain joins TRBV9 to TRBJ1-5; D is perhaps TRBD1 (5 bases). Per the germline V gene, CDR1 is SGDLS and CDR2 is YYNGEE. The CDR3 loop spans 17 amino acids. The V gene lost 1 base and the J gene lost 6 bases, with 20 bases spanning the gap. The CDR3 coding sequence is TGTGCCAGCAGCGTAACTGAAATCTACAGGTCTGGTCAGCCCCAGCATTTT. Translation gives CASSVTEIYRSGQPQHF. Supplemented by reference TRBV9 and TRBJ1-5, the full variable domain reads DSGVTQTPKHLITATGQRVTLRCSPRSGDLSVYWYQQSLDQGLQFLIQYYNGEERAKGNILERFSAQQFPDLHSELNLSSLELGDSALYFCASSVTEIYRSGQPQHFGDGTRLSIL.

The V gene is TRBV4-1, the J gene TRBJ1-2; D uncertain. This CDR3 has 14 amino acids. Germline assignment: CDR1 MGHRA and CDR2 YSYEKL. V was cut by 8 bases and J by 7 bases, with 20 bases left in between. In nucleotides, the CDR3 is TGCGCCAGCGTTGCGCCCGGGAGACTTTCTGGCTACACCTTC. It is translated as CASVAPGRLSGYTF.

This clonotype appeared once. This chain uses TRBV6-5 with TRBJ1-1; 7 bases fit TRBD1. This CDR3 has 12 amino acids. The V gene's germline CDR1 is MNHEY and CDR2 SVGAGI. V dropped 11 bases and J dropped 4; count of bases not matched to a gene: 7. CDR3 nucleotides: TGTGCCGTAGGAGACAGGGTCACTGAAGCTTTCTTT. Protein sequence: CAVGDRVTEAFF.